The rows below give T cell receptor beta chains drawn from one sample of a study of technical replicates of blood from several donors. Profiling relied on immunoSEQ multiplex PCR, and the TCRdb table lists in-frame clones only, not all of them. The top ten clones hold about 4.7% of a sample with about 73,000 clones, roughly 90% of them seen once. Sequenced material: PBMCs. The receptors originated from a human donor in good health. Some clones in this sample may be carry-over from other donors' samples. Both conserved end residues are part of each CDR3. A D gene is named only where the DNA matches it firmly. Part of the rows lack a size; the others show once, few, many or a class for expanded clones.

clone size	V gene	J gene	D gene	CDR3 DNA	CDR3 protein
-	TRBV2	TRBJ1-5	TRBD1	TGTGCCAGCGGGGGGACAGGACCCAATCAGCCCCAGCATTTT	CASGGTGPNQPQHF
-	TRBV7-2	TRBJ1-5	TRBD1	TGTGCCAGCAGCTCCGGGACAGGGTTCAATCAGCCCCAGCATTTT	CASSSGTGFNQPQHF
few	TRBV10-3	TRBJ1-1	-	TGTGCCATCACCCCGGGGAGGTACACTGAAGCTTTCTTT	CAITPGRYTEAFF
few	TRBV6-6	TRBJ1-2	-	TGTGCCAGCAGCCGTGGTGGAGGGGCCGTTACCCATGGCTACACCTTC	CASSRGGGAVTHGYTF
-	TRBV5-1	TRBJ1-1	-	TGCGCCAGCAGCTTGGATCCAACTTACTCCTCCACTGAAGCTTTCTTT	CASSLDPTYSSTEAFF
-	TRBV7-3	TRBJ2-3	-	TGTGCCAGCAGCTTTTCCGGGGGTATAGATACGCAGTATTTT	CASSFSGGIDTQYF
-	TRBV10-3	TRBJ2-1	-	TGTGCCATCAGTGGGGCGGGGCAGGGCCACAATGAGCAGTTCTTC	CAISGAGQGHNEQFF
-	TRBV30	TRBJ2-7	TRBD2	TGTGCCTGGAGTCCCCGGCTAGCGGGGGATAGTGAGCAGTACTTC	CAWSPRLAGDSEQYF
-	TRBV6-1	TRBJ1-1	TRBD1	TGTGCCAGCAGTGGCAGGGGGGCCGACAGAGGCACTGAAGCTTTCTTT	CASSGRGADRGTEAFF
-	TRBV7-6	TRBJ2-7	TRBD1	TGTGCCAGCAGCTTAGCCTACAGGGGTCTCTACGAGCAGTACTTC	CASSLAYRGLYEQYF
-	TRBV7-8	TRBJ2-5	TRBD1	TGTGCCAGCAGCTATCGACAGGGTTCAGGGGAGACCCAGTACTTC	CASSYRQGSGETQYF
-	TRBV29-1	TRBJ2-1	TRBD2	TGCAGCGTTGACAGTGTGACTAGCGGATACAATGAGCAGTTCTTC	CSVDSVTSGYNEQFF
-	TRBV6-5	TRBJ2-7	-	TGTGCCAGCAGTGCATCGGTGTCCTACGAGCAGTACTTC	CASSASVSYEQYF
-	TRBV7-2	TRBJ2-2	-	TGTGCCAGCAGCGTCTACGGGGGGGAGCTGTTTTTT	CASSVYGGELFF
-	TRBV2	TRBJ1-2	-	TGTGCCAGCAGTGAATCGGGGTCTGGCTACACCTTC	CASSESGSGYTF
-	TRBV5-1	TRBJ1-3	TRBD1	TGCGCCAGCAGCTTGGGGGACAGAAGCTCTGGAAACACCATATATTTT	CASSLGDRSSGNTIYF
-	TRBV7-4	TRBJ2-7	-	TGTGCCAGCAGCTTAGGTGAGGAAAATCCCTACGAGCAGTACTTC	CASSLGEENPYEQYF
-	TRBV7-3	TRBJ2-1	-	TGTGCCAGCAGCTTAGGTGTGGGAGGTCTACTCAATGAGCAGTTCTTC	CASSLGVGGLLNEQFF
-	TRBV7-9	TRBJ2-3	TRBD1	TGTGCCAGCAGACTTCGGACAGGGGGTCCAGATACGCAGTATTTT	CASRLRTGGPDTQYF
-	TRBV6-5	TRBJ1-4	-	TGTGCCAGCAGTCCAACGGACAGTCGTAATGAAAAACTGTTTTTT	CASSPTDSRNEKLFF
once	TRBV7-9	TRBJ2-5	TRBD1	TGTGCCAGCAGCTTGGACAGGGGGCTGGTTGGAGAGACCCAGTACTTC	CASSLDRGLVGETQYF
once	TRBV4-1	TRBJ2-7	-	TGCGCCAGCAGCCAAGACCTTAGCTACGAGCAGTACTTC	CASSQDLSYEQYF
-	TRBV5-6	TRBJ2-1	TRBD2	TGTGCCAGCAGATTAGGACGGGAGGGATACAATGAGCAGTTCTTC	CASRLGREGYNEQFF
-	TRBV11-3	TRBJ2-7	TRBD2	TGTGCCAGCAGCTTGGGCGGGGGGCGTTCCAACGAGCAGTACTTC	CASSLGGGRSNEQYF
-	TRBV7-6	TRBJ2-7	-	TGTGCCAGCAGCCCCGGAGGGTTCTCCTACGAGCAGTACTTC	CASSPGGFSYEQYF
-	TRBV7-2	TRBJ2-7	TRBD2	TGTGCCAGCAGACCTACTAGCGGGGGAACCTACGAGCAGTACTTC	CASRPTSGGTYEQYF
-	TRBV5-1	TRBJ2-5	TRBD2	TGCGCCAGCAGCTTGGCTGCGGGGGGACAAGAGACCCAGTACTTC	CASSLAAGGQETQYF
-	TRBV2	TRBJ2-5	-	TGTGCCAGCATGGCCAGTCGAACACAAGAGACCCAGTACTTC	CASMASRTQETQYF
once	TRBV7-8	TRBJ1-4	TRBD1	TGTGCCAGCAGCACCTCCTCATCCGGGACAGGGGATGAAAAACTGTTTTTT	CASSTSSSGTGDEKLFF
-	TRBV7-8	TRBJ2-7	TRBD2	TGTGCCAGCAGCCCTTTAGCGGGAGGGCTTGGCGAGCAGTACTTC	CASSPLAGGLGEQYF
-	TRBV10-3	TRBJ1-2	-	TGTGCCATCAGGGTTACAGGGAGAAGGACTGACTATGGCTACACCTTC	CAIRVTGRRTDYGYTF
-	TRBV30	TRBJ1-1	-	TGTGCCTGGAGCGGGACTGGGGGGGAAGCTTTCTTT	CAWSGTGGEAFF
-	TRBV11-2	TRBJ1-3	TRBD1	TGTGCCAGCAGCTTAGACGGGAGGGGGCACCTCTCTGGAAACACCATATATTTT	CASSLDGRGHLSGNTIYF
-	TRBV7-2	TRBJ2-7	-	TGTGCCAGCAGCTTAACCAGGAACGAGCAGTACTTC	CASSLTRNEQYF
many	TRBV20-1	TRBJ1-2	-	TGCAGTTTCGGGGGGGTCTATGGCTACACCTTC	CSFGGVYGYTF
-	TRBV7-9	TRBJ1-1	-	TGTGCCAGCAGCTTGATGGCCTCCACTGAAGCTTTCTTT	CASSLMASTEAFF